The clone carrying this T cell receptor beta chain was seen once. Its antigen is not identified. The sample belongs to a study of shared clonotypes between healthy human individuals. Notes on the study in general: Expectations were that clonotype sharing among donors would be affected by sequencing depth. Donors were few, which limited the genetic and exposure-history diversity represented. The rarefaction results pointed to incomplete sorted-subset sequencing despite large depth.

The data were produced by immunoSEQ multiplex PCR, yet TCRdb's version contains in-frame clones alone and is incomplete. The sample records more than 1.2 million clones, 97% to 99% being singletons. The CDR3 extends over 13 amino acids. This sequence was found in a man aged 25 to 40 in good health. The chain links TRBV21-1 to TRBJ2-7. TRBV21-1 is termed a pseudogene. Sequences were obtained from naive CD4+ T cells sorted from blood. The subset: CD45RA+ positively selected. The CDR3 coding sequence is TGTGCCAGCATGGGGAAGCAGACCTACGAGCAGTACTTC. Its translation: CASMGKQTYEQYF.